Here is one TCR beta chain with its context. What it recognizes is unknown. This entry is derived from a study of CD8 T cells in Susac syndrome. Broader study findings: The study conceded that its TCR sequencing and HLA analysis involved relatively few individuals.

A quantity of roughly 0.5 to 1 ug RNA underwent reverse transcription using random hexamers. Amplification of TCR beta CDR3 used immunoSEQ multiplex PCR across 54 Vbeta and 13 Jbeta. TCRdb re-called the immunoSEQ multiplex PCR reads through MiXCR, storing one row per CDR3 protein. The table lists about 400,000 distinct CDR3 sequences, approximately 85% of them singletons. Unmatched junction bases numbered 6, after V lost 4 bases and J lost 4 bases. Per the germline V gene, CDR1 is MGHDK and CDR2 is SYGVNS. This CDR3 region has 14 residues. TEMRA cells underwent FACS enrichment and CD8+ and CD4+ T cells underwent negative isolation.

The sequenced sample was CD8+ T cells from PBMCs. The source is a human donor with multiple sclerosis. This sequence joins TRBV25-1 and TRBJ2-7; 8 bases map to TRBD2. This CDR3 is CASSVGGRLYEQYF. DNA of the CDR3: TGTGCCAGCAGTGTAGGCGGGAGGTTGTACGAGCAGTACTTC.